This T cell receptor (beta chain) was documented in a study of PD-L1 blockade in urothelial cancer (dated by TCRdb to the late 2010s). In terms of the full investigation: Every patient began therapy around 2014 and was given atezolizumab 1,200 mg intravenously every 3 weeks. About 85% of the roughly 30 patients were males with bladder-origin urothelial cancer, and about 65% of the 29 reported a prior smoking history. An ECOG performance status of 0 or 1 was recorded for the patients, and 0 to 3 prior chemotherapy regimens had been received by the patients. Blood samples were analyzed at two time points: 3 weeks after treatment start (second dose) and 6 weeks after treatment start. Blood samples gave a median of roughly 150,000 T cells and approximately 80,000 unique TCRs, with a median clonality of 0.080. An exploratory multi-omic analysis was conducted of the somatic, immune and clinical correlates of response to PD-L1 blockade with atezolizumab in urothelial cancer. Pretreatment tumor samples, along with matched peripheral blood collected serially before and after atezolizumab treatment, underwent TCR sequencing. Durable clinical benefit was defined as a progression-free survival longer than 6 months, and TCR features were additionally tested against progression-free survival and overall survival. In the same patients, whole exome sequencing and RNA sequencing of pretreatment tumors were performed in addition to TCR sequencing. Durable clinical benefit was achieved by nine patients and was not achieved by 20 patients. Pretreatment blood TCR-seq was available for twenty-nine patients, at least one posttreatment blood collection was obtained for approximately 24 patients, and tumor TCR-seq was available for approximately 24 patients. Overall study outcomes, separate from this receptor: Among patients with durable benefit, tumor-associated TCR clones showed greater expansion in peripheral blood 3 weeks after treatment started (n ≈ 24, p = 0.022). Because the sample size was small (n of about 30) and many of the analyses were exploratory, the results are meant to be hypothesis-generating. Improved progression-free and overall survival was associated with having pretreatment peripheral blood TCR clonality below the median.

The time point label here, explained by the study, means: pretreatment peripheral blood. A cohort of 30 or so patients with locally advanced or metastatic urothelial carcinoma, treated at Memorial Sloan Kettering on a trial protocol, was included. Peripheral blood mononuclear cells were collected pretreatment and during treatment, at between 1 and 8 total time points per patient. The Qiagen DNeasy Blood extraction kit was used to purify genomic DNA from total PBMCs and tumor samples. PBMCs were collected pretreatment and during treatment, and were isolated and stored as previously described. Turning to this clone: Its antigen specificity is not known. No much larger clone is present one base from it, and per-base qualities are unavailable.

The germline V gene provides CDR1 MDHEN and CDR2 SYDVKM. From the cysteine through the phenylalanine, the CDR3 covers 13 amino acids. Only the CDR3 DNA stays, 39 bases, in frame from base 1. V and J lose 6 bases and 9 bases, and a span of 15 bases separates them. To estimate absolute template abundance from read counts, synthetic TCR analog templates were spiked into each PCR. The immunoSEQ assay was used to amplify TCRbeta CDR3 regions from genomic DNA with bias-controlled V and J gene primers. Rearranged TCRbeta segments were sequenced at approximately 20X coverage. The paper's data handling went like this. Clustering was used to correct sequencing errors, and CDR3s were annotated against IMGT so that V, D and J genes could be assigned. Out-of-frame and stop-codon sequences were excluded, and only productive TCRbeta rearrangements were used in downstream analyses. Clonality was computed as one minus Shannon entropy normalized by the log of the number of unique productive sequences. Clones differing between time points or between blood and tumor were identified by Fisher's exact test with Benjamini-Hochberg correction at adjusted p below 0.01. What TCRdb holds here is the immuneACCESS table cut down to in-frame rearrangements. Part of the clones is not present; checked against another copy, under half of the missing clones reflect an unresolved V gene, and the others are unexplained. The D gene and trimming were derived from the DNA, and the V and J assignments and clone size from that table. This sample holds about 43,000 clones; approximately 80% were observed only once. Together, the top ten hold roughly 16% of the sample.

In this chain, TRBV28 is recombined with TRBJ2-1; the D gene remains uncertain. The receptor's source is a man in his fifties or sixties with urothelial cancer. The sequences come from PBMCs, collected around atezolizumab (anti-PD-L1) treatment. The nucleotides read TGTGCCAGCAGCCTAACCCCGAGGTTTGAGCAGTTCTTC. The translation is CASSLTPRFEQFF.